The subject of this entry is one TCR beta chain. Participants spanned ages about 18 to 100 years and resided in 20 to 30 US areas. The CDR3 loop spans 15 amino acids. Germline V gene data show CDR1 as SGHRS and CDR2 as YFSETQ. V was clipped by 3 bases and J by 3 bases, with 12 bases between them. The data were obtained in a study of blood T cell repertoires in COVID-19. Produced via immunoSEQ multiplex PCR; TCRdb's table is partial and in-frame only. The table shows around 420,000 clones, with 88% occurring only once. The TCR sequence derives from a middle-aged woman with acute COVID-19. Material: PBMCs or T cells enriched from blood (not recorded which). V and J are TRBV5-1 and TRBJ2-2; possible D gene TRBD1, 6 bases. DNA of the CDR3: TGCGCCAGCAGCTCAACAGGGTCCGACACCGGGGAGCTGTTTTTT. Encoded protein: CASSSTGSDTGELFF.